The 26 T cell receptor beta chains reported below all come from one sample, sequenced in a study of blood T cell repertoires in COVID-19. The protocol was immunoSEQ multiplex PCR, while the TCRdb copy is restricted to in-frame clones and leaves out a portion. The sample comprises tens of thousands of clones, about 86% of which are singletons, and about 30% rests with the top ten. The source material was peripheral blood. These receptors all come from a man aged 65 to 79 with acute or convalescent COVID-19.

This chain joins TRBV4-2 and TRBJ2-4; D is perhaps TRBD2 (6 bases). The V gene lost 1 base and the J gene lost 4 bases, with 14 bases spanning the gap. The CDR3 loop spans 16 amino acids. Germline CDR1 is LGHNA and CDR2 is YNFKEQ. This CDR3 is CASSQAGPRGKNIQYF. Written as DNA, the CDR3 is TGTGCCAGCAGCCAAGCGGGCCCCCGGGGGAAAAACATTCAGTACTTC.

V is TRBV18 and J is TRBJ2-2, with a weak D call TRBD2 (6 bases). The germline V gene encodes CDR1 KGHSH and CDR2 LQKENI. The CDR3 consists of 13 residues. V gave up 6 bases and J gave up 4 bases, with 9 bases separating them. The CDR3 sequence is CASSAEGTGELFF. In DNA, the CDR3 is TGTGCCAGCTCGGCGGAGGGCACCGGGGAGCTGTTTTTT.

This chain connects TRBV9 to TRBJ1-3; possibly TRBD1 for D (6 bases). The germline gives CDR1 SGDLS, CDR2 YYNGEE. CDR3 size: 15 residues. Trimming removed 3 bases at V and 0 bases at J, with 10 bases between. In DNA, the CDR3 is TGTGCCAGCAGCGGTCAGGGGACCTCTGGAAACACCATATATTTT. This codes for CASSGQGTSGNTIYF.

This chain connects TRBV19 to TRBJ2-6, with a weak D call TRBD1 (5 bases). V was trimmed by 2 bases and J by 4 bases, leaving 12 bases between them. Germline-derived CDR1 and CDR2 are LNHDA and SQIVND (reference sequence). This CDR3 region has 16 residues. This CDR3 reads CASSISTAVGANVLTF. The CDR3 DNA reads as TGTGCCAGTAGTATATCGACAGCCGTAGGGGCCAACGTCCTGACTTTC.

V is TRBV10-1 and J is TRBJ2-1; TRBD2 matches at 7 bases. The CDR3 runs 16 residues. Germline CDR1 reads WNHNN; CDR2 reads SYGVQD (reference sequence). Germline trimming cut 4 bases from V and 3 bases from J; bases unmatched to any gene: 9. The CDR3 is CASSAGLGDHYNEQFF. DNA for the CDR3: TGCGCCAGCAGTGCAGGACTAGGAGACCACTACAATGAGCAGTTCTTC.

The chain links TRBV6-6 to TRBJ1-5; no firm D call. Per germline, CDR1 MNHNY and CDR2 SVGAGI (reference sequence). The CDR3 is made up of 14 amino acids. V was trimmed by 3 bases and J by 6 bases, leaving 12 bases between them. Written as DNA, the CDR3 is TGTGCCAGCAGTTATGGACGGGAAGGTCAGCCCCAGCATTTT. As protein: CASSYGREGQPQHF.

This clone has just one count. J is TRBJ2-1 and V is TRBV2; a possible D gene is TRBD1 (6 bases). This CDR3 comprises 15 residues. Germline CDR1 SNHLY, CDR2 FYNNEI. Trimming removed 5 bases from V and 7 bases from J, with 18 bases in between. CDR3 protein: CASSSGWIGGNEQFF. DNA for the CDR3: TGTGCCAGCAGTTCGGGCTGGATAGGGGGTAATGAGCAGTTCTTC.

This rearrangement joins TRBV4-2 to TRBJ1-6, with D possibly being TRBD1 (6 bases). With 1 base removed from V and 0 bases from J, the gap between germline ends came to 13 bases. The CDR3 loop spans 18 amino acids. Germline loops: CDR1 LGHNA, CDR2 YNFKEQ. The CDR3 coding sequence is TGTGCCAGCAGCCAAGGATCAGGGGCGAGCTCCTATAATTCACCCCTCCACTTT. This codes for CASSQGSGASSYNSPLHF.

The chain links TRBV7-9 to TRBJ2-3, with a tentative D call TRBD1 (6 bases). The V end lost 7 bases, the J end lost 4 bases, and 9 bases lay between the germline ends. Per the germline V gene, CDR1 is SEHNR and CDR2 is FQNEAQ (reference sequence). The CDR3 length is 12 residues. The CDR3 DNA reads TGTGCCAGCACCGAGGGGGCAGATACGCAGTATTTT. Translation: CASTEGADTQYF.

This clone was recorded only once. J is TRBJ2-1 and V is TRBV6-5; 7 bases fit TRBD2. V trimming: 2 bases; J trimming: 1 base; junction bases outside the gene matches: 5. Per germline, CDR1 MNHEY and CDR2 SVGAGI. The CDR3 contains 16 residues. The CDR3 nucleotides read TGTGCCAGCAGTTACACGGGGCGGGGGTCCTACAATGAGCAGTTCTTC. Translated: CASSYTGRGSYNEQFF.

The gene calls are TRBV5-1 and TRBJ1-4; no definite D call. The CDR3 is made up of 15 amino acids. Germline-derived CDR1 and CDR2 are SGHRS and YFSETQ. Between the trimmed V and J ends, which lost 4 bases and 5 bases, there was a span of 15 bases. The CDR3 protein is CASSPGRRENEKLFF. In DNA, the CDR3 is TGCGCCAGCAGCCCCGGGAGGCGGGAAAATGAAAAACTGTTTTTT.

This chain joins TRBV4-1 and TRBJ2-7; TRBD2 matches at 12 bases. Germline V gives CDR1 MGHRA, CDR2 YSYEKL. The CDR3 is 16 residues long. V gave up 2 bases and J gave up 7 bases; unmatched junction bases: 9. Written as DNA, the CDR3 is TGCGCCAGCAGCCAATTACGGACTAGCGGGATTCGGGAGCAGTACTTC. This encodes CASSQLRTSGIREQYF.

The V call is TRBV2, the J call TRBJ2-5; tentative D call: TRBD1 (7 bases). Trimming removed 1 base at V and 4 bases at J, with 13 bases between. The germline V gene encodes CDR1 SNHLY and CDR2 FYNNEI. This CDR3 spans 15 amino acids. The CDR3 loop reads CASSEESQGGETQYF. The CDR3, as DNA: TGTGCCAGCAGTGAAGAGAGCCAGGGGGGAGAGACCCAGTACTTC.

The chain carries TRBV27 and TRBJ2-7; 11 bases align to TRBD2. Germline V gives CDR1 MNHEY, CDR2 SMNVEV (reference sequence). The CDR3 is 15 residues long. The ends lost 4 bases at V and 2 bases at J; junction bases unmatched: 4. DNA of the CDR3: TGTGCCAGCAGTTCGGGGACTAGCGGAACCTACGAGCAGTACTTC. Its protein product is CASSSGTSGTYEQYF.

For the CDR3, the DNA is TGCGCCAGCAGCCAATTGGACCTAGCTTACTCCTACGAGCAGTACTTC. This translates into CASSQLDLAYSYEQYF. The V gene is TRBV4-1, the J gene TRBJ2-7, with a possible D match to TRBD2 (5 bases). The germline V gene has CDR1 MGHRA and CDR2 YSYEKL. V dropped 2 bases and J dropped 0 bases, with 14 bases sitting between them. The CDR3 covers 16 residues.

The chain joins TRBV2 to TRBJ2-3; TRBD1 matches at 8 bases. Trimming removed 7 bases from V and 8 bases from J; junction bases left unmatched: 20. CDR1 and CDR2 from the germline V gene are SNHLY and FYNNEI. The CDR3 is 17 amino acids. The CDR3 DNA reads TGTGCCAGCACCCGGGACAGGAATCCTCGGGGGAGCCGTACGCAGTATTTT. Translated, it gives CASTRDRNPRGSRTQYF. Using reference TRBV2 and TRBJ2-3 for the parts outside the CDR3, the full variable domain is EPEVTQTPSHQVTQMGQEVILRCVPISNHLYFYWYRQILGQKVEFLVSFYNNEISEKSEIFDDQFSVERPDGSNFTLKIRSTKLEDSAMYFCASTRDRNPRGSRTQYFGPGTRLTVL.

The J gene is TRBJ2-7, the V gene TRBV7-2, with TRBD1 identical over 10 bases. Trimming removed 4 bases from V and 4 bases from J; junction bases left unmatched: 7. Per germline, CDR1 SGHTA and CDR2 FQGNSA. This CDR3 is 15 amino acids long. CDR3 coding DNA: TGTGCCAGCAGCTCCCGGGACAGGGGAGCGTACGAGCAGTACTTC. This gives the protein CASSSRDRGAYEQYF.

The gene calls are TRBV7-2 and TRBJ1-2, with a possible D match to TRBD1 (6 bases). This CDR3 is 14 amino acids long. Germline CDR1 and CDR2: SGHTA and FQGNSA. V was pared by 5 bases and J by 8 bases, with 18 bases between. In DNA form, the CDR3 reads TGTGCCAGCAGCCTTGGACAGAGCCCGGGCGGCTACACCTTC. It is translated as CASSLGQSPGGYTF.

The genes are TRBV28 and TRBJ2-7, with TRBD1 matching over 7 bases. The CDR3 totals 15 residues. V trimming: 7 bases; J trimming: 3 bases; junction bases outside the gene matches: 12. Per germline, CDR1 MDHEN and CDR2 SYDVKM. The CDR3 DNA sequence: TGTGCCAGCACCGACCTAGGGCAGGGGGTCTACGAGCAGTACTTC. Its protein is CASTDLGQGVYEQYF.

The gene calls are TRBV5-8 and TRBJ2-5; the match to TRBD2 covers 7 bases. The CDR3 is 15 amino acids. In germline, CDR1 is SGHTS, CDR2 YDEGEE. The V segment lost 4 bases and the J segment 4 bases; nucleotides outside the gene matches: 10. CDR3 loop: CASSLLAGVRETQYF. The CDR3 DNA reads TGTGCCAGCAGCCTACTTGCGGGAGTACGAGAGACCCAGTACTTC.

V is TRBV6-6 and J is TRBJ2-7, with D maybe TRBD2 (6 bases). The CDR3 spans 12 residues. The germline V gene has CDR1 MNHNY and CDR2 SVGAGI (reference sequence). V gave up 6 bases and J gave up 2 bases, with 8 bases separating them. The CDR3 loop is CASSGGTYEQYF. CDR3 sequence (DNA): TGTGCCAGCAGCGGGGGTACCTACGAGCAGTACTTC.

The chain joins TRBV11-3 to TRBJ2-2; D perhaps matches TRBD2 (7 bases). The V gene lost 5 bases and the J gene lost 4 bases, with 14 bases spanning the gap. There are 15 residues in the CDR3. CDR1 and CDR2 from the germline V gene are SGHNT and YENEEA. This chain's CDR3 is CASSPRGGVTGELFF. CDR3 DNA sequence: TGTGCCAGCAGCCCAAGGGGGGGTGTCACCGGGGAGCTGTTTTTT.

CDR3 protein: CASSFLAGVSTDTQYF. DNA of the CDR3: TGTGCCAGCAGCTTTTTAGCGGGAGTGAGCACAGATACGCAGTATTTT. V usage is TRBV5-5 and J usage is TRBJ2-3, with 9 bases lining up with TRBD2. Trimming removed 2 bases from V and 0 bases from J; junction bases left unmatched: 4. This CDR3 is built from 16 residues. From germline, CDR1 is SGHKS and CDR2 YYEKEE (reference sequence). Using reference TRBV5-5 and TRBJ2-3 for the parts outside the CDR3, the full variable domain is DAGVTQSPTHLIKTRGQQVTLRCSPISGHKSVSWYQQVLGQGPQFIFQYYEKEERGRGNFPDRFSARQFPNYSSELNVNALLLGDSALYLCASSFLAGVSTDTQYFGPGTRLTVL.

The chain recombines TRBV30 with TRBJ1-5, with D possibly TRBD1 on 5 matching bases. Germline V lookup: CDR1 GTSNPN, CDR2 SVGIG (reference sequence). Trimming shortened V by 2 bases and J by 4 bases, and 15 bases separated the two germline ends. CDR3 length: 15 amino acids. The chain's CDR3 is CAWSSPGLPNQPQHF. CDR3 sequence (DNA): TGTGCCTGGAGTTCACCGGGACTCCCTAATCAGCCCCAGCATTTT.

The chain employs TRBV7-3 and TRBJ1-2; 9 bases map to TRBD1. The trim removed 5 bases at V and 8 bases at J, leaving 15 bases unmatched. This CDR3 contains 16 residues. Per the germline V gene, CDR1 is SGHTA and CDR2 is FQGTGA. CDR3 sequence: CASSTGTGQIEEGYTF. DNA for the CDR3: TGTGCCAGCAGCACCGGGACAGGGCAAATTGAAGAAGGCTACACCTTC.

This rearrangement joins TRBV5-4 to TRBJ1-2; no clear D. Trimming shortened V by 4 bases and J by 0 bases, and 16 bases separated the two germline ends. The CDR3 is 16 amino acids. The germline V gene has CDR1 SGHNT and CDR2 YYREEE (reference sequence). The CDR3 loop is CASSRILSSPNYGYTF. The CDR3 region has the DNA TGTGCCAGCAGCCGCATATTGAGTTCCCCTAACTATGGCTACACCTTC.